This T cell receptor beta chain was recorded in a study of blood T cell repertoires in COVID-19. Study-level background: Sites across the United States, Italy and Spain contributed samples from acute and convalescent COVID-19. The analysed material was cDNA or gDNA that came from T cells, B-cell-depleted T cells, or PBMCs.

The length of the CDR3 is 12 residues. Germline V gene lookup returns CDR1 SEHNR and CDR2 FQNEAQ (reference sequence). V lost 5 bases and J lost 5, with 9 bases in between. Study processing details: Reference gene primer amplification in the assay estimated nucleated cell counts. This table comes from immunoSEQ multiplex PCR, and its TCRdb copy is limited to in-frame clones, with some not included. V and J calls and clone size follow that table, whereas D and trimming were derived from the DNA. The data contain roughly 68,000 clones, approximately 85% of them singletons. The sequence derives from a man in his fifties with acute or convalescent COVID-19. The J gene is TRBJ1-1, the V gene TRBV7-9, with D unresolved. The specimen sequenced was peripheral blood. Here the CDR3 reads CASSPRGTEAFF. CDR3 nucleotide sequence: TGTGCCAGCAGCCCCAGAGGGACTGAAGCTTTCTTT. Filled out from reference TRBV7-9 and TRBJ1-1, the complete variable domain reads DTGVSQNPRHKITKRGQNVTFRCDPISEHNRLYWYRQTLGQGPEFLTYFQNEAQLEKSRLLSDRFSAERPKGSFSTLEIQRTEQGDSAMYLCASSPRGTEAFFGQGTRLTVV.